Following are 21 T cell receptor beta chains from one sample sequenced in a study of T cell changes during pregnancy in multiple sclerosis. Clones were sequenced by immunoSEQ multiplex PCR, and TCRdb holds only the in-frame ones, with some missing. The sample lists roughly 39,000 clones; approximately 91% were seen once. The material sequenced was CD4+ T cells from peripheral blood mononuclear cells, taken after pregnancy. These receptors were collected from a female donor in good health, enrolled as a control in a pregnancy study.

The genes are TRBV12-5 and TRBJ2-3; TRBD2 matches 9 bases. CDR1 and CDR2 (germline): LGHNT, FRNRAP. The trim removed 0 bases at V and 2 bases at J, leaving 24 bases unmatched. CDR3 length: 23 residues. Here the CDR3 DNA reads TGTGCTAGTGGTTTGGTTCCTCTTTTGATAGCGGGGGAGGAACGAAGACCCACAGATACGCAGTATTTT. This encodes CASGLVPLLIAGEERRPTDTQYF.

The chain recombines TRBV6-1 with TRBJ2-7; 7 bases align to TRBD1. Germline CDR1 and CDR2: MNHNS and SASEGT. V gave up 5 bases and J gave up 2 bases; unmatched junction bases: 3. The CDR3 runs to 13 residues. CDR3 coding DNA: TGTGCCAGCAGTTCGCAGGGGGCCTACGAGCAGTACTTC. This encodes CASSSQGAYEQYF.

The rearrangement joins TRBV11-3 to TRBJ1-2; 10 positions match TRBD1. Germline V CDR1 and CDR2: SGHNT, YENEEA. Trimming removed 3 bases from V and 5 bases from J; junction bases left unmatched: 6. The CDR3 consists of 15 residues. The CDR3 spells CASSLGSGQGYGYTF. In DNA form, the CDR3 reads TGTGCCAGCAGCTTGGGCTCGGGACAGGGGTATGGCTACACCTTC.

The V gene is TRBV5-6, the J gene TRBJ2-2; no definite D call. The length of the CDR3 is 16 residues. The germline V gene has CDR1 SGHDT and CDR2 YYEEEE. V shed 0 bases and J shed 6 bases, with 15 bases lying between them. The CDR3, as DNA: TGTGCCAGCAGCTTGGTGTCCTCGAGTTGGTCCGGGGAGCTGTTTTTT. It codes for CASSLVSSSWSGELFF.

This chain joins TRBV6-5 and TRBJ2-1; D is possibly TRBD1 (6 bases). This CDR3 comprises 15 residues. V was trimmed by 5 bases and J by 0 bases, leaving 11 bases between them. CDR1 and CDR2 from the germline V gene are MNHEY and SVGAGI. CDR3 loop: CASSVDRSSYNEQFF. As DNA, the CDR3 is TGTGCCAGCAGTGTAGACAGGAGCTCCTACAATGAGCAGTTCTTC.

The chain has TRBV18 and TRBJ1-2; 8 nucleotides align to TRBD1. This CDR3 is built from 14 residues. V shed 3 bases, J shed 2 bases, and the junction held 2 bases outside the gene matches. Germline assignment: CDR1 KGHSH and CDR2 LQKENI. The CDR3: CASSPGQGNYGYTF. The DNA for the CDR3 is TGTGCCAGCTCACCTGGACAGGGCAACTATGGCTACACCTTC.

V and J are TRBV28 and TRBJ2-1, with 12 positions matching TRBD2. V shed 4 bases, J shed 8 bases, and the junction held 9 bases outside the gene matches. CDR1 and CDR2 from the germline V gene are MDHEN and SYDVKM. This CDR3 comprises 16 residues. CDR3 residues: CASSSPTSGSLYEQFF. The CDR3 DNA is TGTGCCAGCAGTTCCCCGACTAGCGGGAGTTTGTATGAGCAGTTCTTC.

This clone was detected only once. In DNA form, the CDR3 reads TGTGCCAGCAGCCCCAAGGGAGGGGACGAGACCCAGTACTTC. The encoded protein is CASSPKGGDETQYF. The chain recombines TRBV11-3 with TRBJ2-5, with 7 positions matching TRBD2. This CDR3 contains 14 residues. Losses at the gene ends were 5 bases for V and 5 bases for J; bases not matched to a gene: 8. Germline values: CDR1 SGHNT, CDR2 YENEEA. The variable domain in full, completed from reference TRBV11-3 and TRBJ2-5, reads EAGVVQSPRYKIIEKKQPVAFWCNPISGHNTLYWYLQNLGQGPELLIRYENEEAVDDSQLPKDRFSAERLKGVDSTLKIQPAELGDSAVYLCASSPKGGDETQYFGPGTRLLVL.

The J gene is TRBJ2-2, the V gene TRBV30, with 8 positions matching TRBD2. The CDR3 spans 15 residues. Unmatched junction bases numbered 10, after V lost 3 bases and J lost 7 bases. Germline V CDR1 and CDR2: GTSNPN, SVGIG (reference sequence). The CDR3 nucleotides are TGTGCCTGGAGCGGGGGCGGGAGGCATGGCGGGGAGCTGTTTTTT. Amino acids: CAWSGGGRHGGELFF.

The chain recombines TRBV6-1 with TRBJ1-5; possible D gene TRBD1, 6 bases. There are 14 residues in the CDR3. Germline V gene sequence: CDR1 MNHNS, CDR2 SASEGT. The ends were cut back, 4 bases at V and 9 bases at J, with 16 bases in the middle. CDR3 residues: CASSGRGSSPPQHF. The CDR3 DNA sequence: TGTGCCAGCAGTGGCAGGGGCTCCTCTCCGCCCCAGCATTTT.

V and J are TRBV6-6 and TRBJ1-4; 10 nucleotides line up with TRBD1. Trimming at V came to 6 bases and at J to 8 bases, leaving 9 bases not matched to a gene. The CDR3 totals 15 residues. CDR1 and CDR2 (germline): MNHNY, SVGAGI (reference sequence). CDR3 in amino acids: CASSRDRGLEEKLFF. The CDR3 DNA is TGTGCCAGCAGCCGAGACAGGGGGCTGGAAGAAAAACTGTTTTTT.

The rearrangement joins TRBV19 to TRBJ1-1; 8 bases are shared with TRBD1. Germline V gene sequence: CDR1 LNHDA, CDR2 SQIVND (reference sequence). The ends lost 6 bases at V and 4 bases at J; junction bases unmatched: 4. The CDR3 is 13 amino acids. CDR3 sequence reads: CASRKTGGTEAFF. Here the CDR3 DNA reads TGTGCCAGTAGAAAAACAGGGGGCACTGAAGCTTTCTTT.

The genes are TRBV14 and TRBJ2-5; 8 bases fit TRBD1. Germline V gene sequence: CDR1 SGHDN, CDR2 FVKESK. This CDR3 spans 13 amino acids. V shed 7 bases and J 1 base; nucleotides not matched to a gene: 2. CDR3 nucleotides: TGTGCCAGCAAGGACAGGGCCCAAGAGACCCAGTACTTC. Translation gives CASKDRAQETQYF.

The chain uses TRBV14 and TRBJ1-1, with a weak D call TRBD1 (5 bases). Looked up from germline, CDR1 is SGHDN and CDR2 is FVKESK. This CDR3 comprises 13 residues. Trimming stripped 6 bases from V and 1 base from J, with 9 bases between. Here the CDR3 reads CASSRQRNTEAFF. CDR3 sequence (DNA): TGTGCCAGCAGTCGACAGAGGAACACTGAAGCTTTCTTT.

The V gene is TRBV27, the J gene TRBJ2-7; D is perhaps TRBD2 (6 bases). Germline assignment: CDR1 MNHEY and CDR2 SMNVEV (reference sequence). V lost 6 bases to trimming and J lost 3 bases, with 21 bases between them. This CDR3 is built from 16 residues. This CDR3 is CASSPYVRARGYEQYF. In nucleotides, the CDR3 is TGTGCCAGCAGCCCCTACGTCAGAGCGCGGGGCTACGAGCAGTACTTC.

In its sample, this clone was seen once. The genes are TRBV19 and TRBJ2-3; tentatively, D is TRBD1 (5 bases). The CDR3 extends over 16 amino acids. Germline V gives CDR1 LNHDA, CDR2 SQIVND (reference sequence). The germline V and J ends were trimmed by 6 bases and 3 bases, with 19 bases remaining between them. Here the CDR3 DNA reads TGTGCCAGTAGCCGGGCCCAGGGAATAGGGACAGATACGCAGTATTTT. Its translation is CASSRAQGIGTDTQYF.

Notes on this clone: Other nucleotide sequences from this sample produce the same CDR3. The rearrangement uses TRBV7-9 and TRBJ2-3, with a weak D call TRBD1 (6 bases). This CDR3 has 12 amino acids. The germline V gene has CDR1 SEHNR and CDR2 FQNEAQ (reference sequence). V was cut by 2 bases and J by 6 bases, with 6 bases left in between. The CDR3 loop is CASSLQGDTQYF. CDR3 sequence (DNA): TGTGCCAGCAGCTTACAGGGGGATACGCAGTATTTT.

This chain connects TRBV5-1 to TRBJ1-5; no definite D call. Deletions cut 2 bases from V and 2 bases from J, with 11 bases between. The CDR3 runs to 15 residues. Germline CDR1 SGHRS, CDR2 YFSETQ. As DNA, the CDR3 is TGCGCCAGCAGCTTAGAAAGCGGGCGCAATCAGCCCCAGCATTTT. Its translation: CASSLESGRNQPQHF.

This chain links TRBV7-9 with TRBJ1-5; no definite D call. The V gene's germline CDR1 is SEHNR and CDR2 FQNEAQ (reference sequence). Deletions cut 6 bases from V and 2 bases from J, with 14 bases between. The CDR3 length is 15 residues. The CDR3 region is CASSLGGPGNQPQHF. CDR3 sequence (DNA): TGTGCCAGCAGTTTGGGAGGGCCGGGCAATCAGCCCCAGCATTTT.

The rearrangement links TRBV5-1 to TRBJ2-7; D may be TRBD2 (7 bases). The CDR3 sequence is 17 residues long. The ends were cut back, 0 bases at V and 0 bases at J, with 16 bases in the middle. Germline V gene lookup returns CDR1 SGHRS and CDR2 YFSETQ. CDR3 in DNA: TGCGCCAGCAGCTTGGGAGGGGGGGTTGATAACTCCTACGAGCAGTACTTC. It encodes CASSLGGGVDNSYEQYF.

This chain links TRBV6-6 with TRBJ2-1, with D perhaps TRBD1 (6 bases). Trimming removed 6 bases from V and 7 bases from J, with 19 bases in between. CDR3 size: 15 residues. Germline V gene lookup returns CDR1 MNHNY and CDR2 SVGAGI (reference sequence). The CDR3: CASRPQGFSGNEQFF. For the CDR3, the DNA is TGTGCCAGCAGGCCTCAGGGGTTTTCGGGGAATGAGCAGTTCTTC.